This T cell receptor (beta chain) derives from a study of T cell repertoires in cytomegalovirus infection. This clonotype has a count of ten or more. Antigen: not known. Points from the study as a whole: Dominating the ex vivo response were HLA-C-restricted CMV-specific TCR beta clonotypes.

This CDR3 is 15 amino acids long. Looked up from germline, CDR1 is SGHVS and CDR2 is FNYEAQ. The V and J ends lost 4 bases and 0 bases, in that order; junction bases with no gene match: 5. TCRdb redid the calling of the reads with MiXCR, one entry per CDR3 protein. The sample gives 150,000 to 200,000 distinct CDR3 sequences, roughly 9.8% of which show up once; 4.6% is in the top ten. This clonotype was obtained from a human donor in good health (CMV status not recorded). Some clones in this sample may be carry-over from other donors' samples. The sample was PBMCs. The rearrangement uses TRBV7-6 and TRBJ1-1, with 7 bases aligning to TRBD1. CDR3 loop: CASSSPGQLNTEAFF. The CDR3, as DNA: TGTGCCAGCAGCTCTCCGGGACAGCTGAACACTGAAGCTTTCTTT. The whole variable domain, remainder taken from reference TRBV7-6 and TRBJ1-1, is GAGVSQSPRYKVTKRGQDVALRCDPISGHVSLYWYRQALGQGPEFLTYFNYEAQQDKSGLPNDRFSAERPEGSISTLTIQRTEQRDSAMYRCASSSPGQLNTEAFFGQGTRLTVV.